The 16 T cell receptor beta chains below come from one sample, sequenced in a study of blood T cell repertoires in COVID-19. Clones were read by immunoSEQ multiplex PCR, and TCRdb kept only the in-frame ones, dropping some. Here the sample spans 110,000 or so clones, approximately 91% being singletons. The sample taken for sequencing was peripheral blood. The origin of the receptors is a woman between 65 and 79 years old who had recovered from COVID-19.

V usage is TRBV5-6 and J usage is TRBJ1-1, with D possibly matching TRBD1 (6 bases). The CDR3 is made up of 17 amino acids. V gave up 0 bases and J gave up 5 bases, with 20 bases separating them. Per germline, CDR1 SGHDT and CDR2 YYEEEE. CDR3 nucleotides: TGTGCCAGCAGCTTGGAGGGCAGGGGAGTAGATGGAACTGAAGCTTTCTTT. Translation gives CASSLEGRGVDGTEAFF.

The chain links TRBV6-6 to TRBJ2-2, with TRBD2 as a possible D gene (5 bases). Germline V gene sequence: CDR1 MNHNY, CDR2 SVGAGI (reference sequence). V was clipped by 7 bases and J by 5 bases, with 17 bases between them. CDR3 length equals 15 residues. The CDR3 spells CASIGMRERTGELFF. The CDR3 DNA reads as TGTGCCAGCATCGGTATGAGGGAGCGGACCGGGGAGCTGTTTTTT.

The chain combines TRBV5-8 with TRBJ1-1; TRBD1 matches 7 bases. The junction had 14 bases not matched to a gene; V was cut back by 4 bases and J by 11 bases. CDR1 is SGHTS, CDR2 YDEGEE, per germline. The CDR3 runs 14 residues. CDR3 sequence (DNA): TGTGCCAGCAGCCCTACGGGACAGTTTTTCCGGGCTTTCTTT. It yields the protein CASSPTGQFFRAFF.

The chain is built from TRBV5-4 and TRBJ2-7; no reliable D call. Trimming took 1 base from V and 4 from J, leaving 9 bases between them. The germline V gene encodes CDR1 SGHNT and CDR2 YYREEE (reference sequence). The CDR3 spans 13 residues. The chain's CDR3 is CASSLTEKYEQYF. CDR3 nucleotides: TGTGCCAGCAGCTTGACAGAGAAATACGAGCAGTACTTC.

This chain's CDR3 is CASSLYRDRGPYTQYF. The CDR3 DNA follows: TGCGCCAGCAGCTTATACCGGGACAGGGGGCCATATACGCAGTATTTT. V and J are TRBV5-1 and TRBJ2-3; 12 bases are a match to TRBD1. Trimming cost V 2 bases and J 7 bases; bases outside gene matches: 8. The CDR3 loop spans 16 amino acids. Germline assignment: CDR1 SGHRS and CDR2 YFSETQ.

This clone came up a few times. The rearrangement links TRBV28 to TRBJ1-6; D call uncertain. The CDR3 is made up of 13 amino acids. Germline V gene data show CDR1 as MDHEN and CDR2 as SYDVKM. V lost 7 bases, J lost 7 bases, and 11 bases lay in between. The chain's CDR3 is CASKRVRNSPLHF. The DNA for the CDR3 is TGTGCCAGCAAGAGGGTACGGAATTCACCCCTCCACTTT.

V gene TRBV19 combines with J gene TRBJ2-7; 7 bases align to TRBD1. J lost 2 bases, V lost 3 bases, and 7 bases had no gene match. Germline V gene sequence: CDR1 LNHDA, CDR2 SQIVND (reference sequence). CDR3 length equals 15 residues. The CDR3 region has the DNA TGTGCCAGTAGTATCCAGGGGACAGAGGCCTACGAGCAGTACTTC. Its translation is CASSIQGTEAYEQYF.

DNA for the CDR3: TGTGCCAGCTCACCGAGAGTGCCCGCCGGGGAGCTGTTTTTT. It is translated as CASSPRVPAGELFF. The chain employs TRBV18 and TRBJ2-2; D gene unclear. V lost 3 bases and J 6 bases, leaving 11 bases between the germline ends. The CDR3 extends over 14 amino acids. Germline V CDR1 and CDR2: KGHSH, LQKENI. Full variable domain (missing parts from reference TRBV18 and TRBJ2-2): NAGVMQNPRHLVRRRGQEARLRCSPMKGHSHVYWYRQLPEEGLKFMVYLQKENIIDESGMPKERFSAEFPKEGPSILRIQQVVRGDSAAYFCASSPRVPAGELFFGEGSRLTVL.

This clone came up once. The V call is TRBV6-5, the J call TRBJ1-2; 8 positions match TRBD1. Germline V gene sequence: CDR1 MNHEY, CDR2 SVGAGI. The CDR3 length is 13 residues. The junction had 7 bases not matched to a gene; V was cut back by 6 bases and J by 7 bases. The CDR3 loop is CASRTTTGGGYTF. The DNA of the CDR3 is TGTGCCAGCAGAACTACAACAGGGGGTGGCTACACCTTC.

This clone was picked up one time. The V and J genes are TRBV7-2 and TRBJ2-2; TRBD2 agrees at 8 bases. The germline CDR1 and CDR2 sequences are SGHTA and FQGNSA. This CDR3 is built from 17 residues. Trimming removed 1 base from V and 6 bases from J; junction bases left unmatched: 10. The CDR3 bases are TGTGCCAGCAGCTTAGTTGGGTCTAGCGGGCCCCCCGGGGAGCTGTTTTTT. As protein: CASSLVGSSGPPGELFF.

V gene TRBV4-2 combines with J gene TRBJ1-3; D possibly corresponds to TRBD1 (6 bases). Trimming removed 4 bases from V and 8 bases from J, with 6 bases in between. The CDR3 loop spans 11 amino acids. CDR1 is LGHNA and CDR2 is YNFKEQ in the germline V gene. CDR3 sequence reads: CASSRTDTIYF. The CDR3 coding sequence is TGTGCCAGCAGCCGGACAGACACCATATATTTT.

The chain is built from TRBV7-2 and TRBJ2-5; 7 bases align to TRBD2. Germline assignment: CDR1 SGHTA and CDR2 FQGNSA. CDR3 length: 13 amino acids. Losses at the gene ends were 8 bases for V and 4 bases for J; bases not matched to a gene: 7. CDR3 region: CASGAGSRETQYF. The DNA of the CDR3 is TGTGCCAGCGGAGCGGGGTCCCGAGAGACCCAGTACTTC.

Here the CDR3 reads CASSLGADTQYF. CDR3 DNA: TGTGCCAGCAGCCTAGGGGCAGATACGCAGTATTTT. V usage is TRBV2 and J usage is TRBJ2-3; tentative D call: TRBD1 (5 bases). There are 12 residues in the CDR3. Germline V lookup: CDR1 SNHLY, CDR2 FYNNEI. The V gene lost 6 bases and the J gene lost 4 bases, with 8 bases spanning the gap.

J is TRBJ2-2 and V is TRBV4-3; perhaps TRBD2 as D (5 bases). The ends were cut back, 4 bases at V and 7 bases at J, with 19 bases in the middle. This CDR3 has 16 amino acids. Germline V gene lookup returns CDR1 LGHNA and CDR2 YSLEER. This CDR3 is CASSRDPRARGGELFF. CDR3 bases: TGCGCCAGCAGCCGCGATCCGAGAGCCCGGGGCGGGGAGCTGTTTTTT.

This clone was seen a single time. This sequence joins TRBV3-1 (or the pseudogene TRBV3-2) and TRBJ1-6; maybe TRBD1 (6 bases). Germline CDR1 LGHDT, CDR2 YNNKEL (reference sequence). The CDR3 has 15 residues. The V end was cut by 1 base, the J end by 9 bases, with 13 bases between. For the CDR3, the DNA is TGTGCCAGCAGCCAAGTCCAGGGAGGGGGTTCACCCCTCCACTTT. Translating it yields CASSQVQGGGSPLHF.

The rearrangement links TRBV5-1 to TRBJ2-2; 14 nucleotides line up with TRBD2. CDR3 length: 17 residues. J lost 5 bases, V lost 3 bases, and 6 bases had no gene match. Germline CDR1 is SGHRS and CDR2 is YFSETQ. The chain's CDR3 is CASSSGLAGAATGELFF. The CDR3 nucleotides read TGCGCCAGCAGCTCGGGACTAGCGGGAGCGGCGACCGGGGAGCTGTTTTTT.